This T cell receptor (beta chain) was recorded in a study of regulatory T cells in long-lasting Graves disease. Study-level findings and limits: There was favoring of TRBV28, TRBJ1-2 and TRBJ2-5 in persistent disease.

Time point meaning: newly diagnosed GD, antithyroid drugs for less than 3 months. Generation of the TCR library employed RNA extracted from PBMCs. After removal of 7 bases from V and 4 bases from J, the junction contained 19 bases not matched to a gene. Germline V gene data show CDR1 as MNHNS and CDR2 as SASEGT. The CDR3 totals 18 residues. The TCR beta library used iRepertoire HTBI primers with Arm-PCR amplification of CDR3. TCRdb ran MiXCR on the multiplex PCR reads and lists one entry per CDR3 protein. The profile shows around 450,000 distinct CDR3 sequences, about 15% of them singletons. Details on this clonotype: Antigen: not known.

These sequences were also reported in another study, on T cells in Graves' hyperthyroidism and ophthalmopathy.

This TCR was recovered from a woman in her twenties or thirties with Graves disease. The J gene is TRBJ1-5, the V gene TRBV6-1; 7 bases fit TRBD1. The material sequenced was peripheral blood mononuclear cells (PBMCs), taken at new diagnosis, from a patient treated with antithyroid drugs. CDR3 region: CASIRGALQGYGNQPQHF. CDR3 sequence (DNA): TGTGCCAGCATTAGGGGGGCGTTACAGGGGTATGGGAATCAGCCCCAGCATTTT.